These T cell receptor beta chains were read from a single sample in a study of PD-1 blockade in classical Hodgkin lymphoma. Profiling relied on immunoSEQ multiplex PCR, and the TCRdb table lists in-frame clones only, not all of them. The data hold 43,000 or so clones, with roughly 78% observed a single time. Here the sequenced sample was peripheral blood mononuclear cells (PBMCs), taken before the fourth cycle of nivolumab. The receptors originated from a human donor with classical Hodgkin lymphoma. Both conserved end residues are part of each CDR3. The D gene is left open where the match is weak. A clone size is listed for some rows: how often the clone was seen (once, few, many), or a class if it is expanded.

D gene	J gene	clone size	V gene	CDR3 protein	CDR3 DNA
TRBD1	TRBJ2-7	-	TRBV7-3	CASSSGQGLNEQYF	TGTGCCAGCAGCTCGGGACAGGGGCTTAACGAGCAGTACTTC
-	TRBJ1-1	-	TRBV25-1	CASKRQNTEAFF	TGTGCCAGCAAACGCCAGAACACTGAAGCTTTCTTT
-	TRBJ2-2	-	TRBV7-2	CASSPFGGAGELFF	TGTGCCAGCAGTCCCTTTGGGGGTGCCGGGGAGCTGTTTTTT
-	TRBJ2-7	-	TRBV7-2	CASSLDRQTYEQYF	TGTGCCAGCAGCTTAGATAGACAGACCTACGAGCAGTACTTC
-	TRBJ1-2	-	TRBV2	CASSPTGIDGYTF	TGTGCCAGCAGTCCCACAGGGATTGATGGCTACACCTTC
TRBD1	TRBJ1-1	once	TRBV19	CASTRQGANTEAFF	TGTGCCAGTACCCGACAGGGGGCGAACACTGAAGCTTTCTTT
TRBD2	TRBJ2-5	-	TRBV19	CASSPTSGGQETQYF	TGTGCCAGTAGTCCGACTAGCGGGGGCCAAGAGACCCAGTACTTC
-	TRBJ2-2	-	TRBV2	CASSTGLSNTGELFF	TGTGCCAGCAGCACCGGGCTATCGAACACCGGGGAGCTGTTTTTT
TRBD2	TRBJ2-7	-	TRBV6-6	CASSSPRGGNEQYF	TGTGCCAGCAGTTCCCCCCGCGGGGGGAACGAGCAGTACTTC
TRBD2	TRBJ2-1	-	TRBV11-3	CASSQRGGGNEQFF	TGTGCCAGCAGCCAGCGGGGGGGCGGCAATGAGCAGTTCTTC
-	TRBJ2-1	-	TRBV7-2	CASSFDRNEQFF	TGTGCCAGCAGCTTCGACAGGAATGAGCAGTTCTTC
TRBD1	TRBJ1-2	many	TRBV28	CASRGQGAWYGYTF	TGTGCCAGCAGGGGACAGGGGGCTTGGTATGGCTACACCTTC
-	TRBJ2-7	-	TRBV19	CASRGSGGKGHEQYF	TGTGCCAGTAGGGGCAGTGGAGGGAAAGGTCACGAGCAGTACTTC
-	TRBJ2-7	-	TRBV19	CASSARDRTYEQYF	TGTGCCAGTAGTGCGCGGGACAGAACCTACGAGCAGTACTTC
-	TRBJ1-6	-	TRBV5-1	CASSLEHGSNSPLHF	TGCGCCAGCAGCTTGGAGCACGGATCTAATTCACCCCTCCACTTT
-	TRBJ2-1	-	TRBV9	CASSPRASSYNEQFF	TGTGCCAGCAGCCCACGGGCCAGCTCCTACAATGAGCAGTTCTTC
-	TRBJ1-2	-	TRBV19	CASSIDLFSSVSDGYTF	TGTGCCAGTAGTATAGATCTATTCTCCAGTGTAAGCGACGGCTACACCTTC
-	TRBJ1-2	-	TRBV2	CASISEAANGYTF	TGTGCCAGCATATCCGAGGCAGCTAACGGCTACACCTTC
-	TRBJ2-7	-	TRBV5-1	CASSATADPGREQYF	TGCGCCAGCAGCGCGACAGCCGATCCGGGCAGAGAGCAGTACTTC
TRBD1	TRBJ1-4	-	TRBV7-9	CASSDRDRGEKLFF	TGTGCCAGCAGCGACCGGGACAGAGGTGAAAAACTGTTTTTT
-	TRBJ2-5	-	TRBV7-2	CASSLGLQETQYF	TGTGCCAGCAGCTTAGGACTCCAAGAGACCCAGTACTTC
-	TRBJ1-4	-	TRBV7-2	CASSLGRDELFF	TGTGCCAGCAGCTTAGGGAGGGACGAGCTGTTTTTT
TRBD1	TRBJ2-7	once	TRBV6-5	CASSYSGGTGAYEQYF	TGTGCCAGCAGTTACTCAGGGGGGACAGGAGCCTACGAGCAGTACTTC
TRBD1	TRBJ2-5	-	TRBV5-1	CASSPGQGAKKETQYF	TGCGCCAGCAGCCCGGGACAGGGAGCCAAAAAAGAGACCCAGTACTTC
-	TRBJ1-6	few	TRBV2	CASSEHSSYNSPLHF	TGTGCCAGCAGTGAACACAGCTCCTATAATTCACCCCTCCACTTT
-	TRBJ1-1	once	TRBV7-9	CASSLQGVDTEAFF	TGTGCCAGCAGCCTCCAGGGCGTCGACACTGAAGCTTTCTTT
-	TRBJ1-5	-	TRBV7-2	CASSFSGNNQPQHF	TGTGCCAGCAGCTTCAGTGGAAACAATCAGCCCCAGCATTTT
TRBD1	TRBJ2-3	-	TRBV5-1	CASSRRQGFTDTQYF	TGCGCCAGCAGCCGAAGACAGGGTTTCACAGATACGCAGTATTTT
TRBD1	TRBJ2-7	once	TRBV5-1	CASSSRDRGRGEQYF	TGCGCCAGCAGCTCTCGGGACAGGGGACGAGGGGAGCAGTACTTC
-	TRBJ2-7	-	TRBV10-3	CAISETVGYFEQYF	TGTGCCATCAGTGAGACAGTGGGGTACTTCGAGCAGTACTTC
-	TRBJ2-7	few	TRBV7-9	CASSLGQGNPEQYF	TGTGCCAGCAGCTTAGGCCAGGGCAATCCCGAGCAGTACTTC
-	TRBJ1-1	-	TRBV19	CASSIDEISGEAFF	TGTGCCAGTAGTATAGACGAAATCTCAGGAGAAGCTTTCTTT
-	TRBJ2-7	-	TRBV6-5	CASTAPGRNLYEQYF	TGTGCCAGCACCGCCCCGGGACGGAACCTCTACGAGCAGTACTTC
-	TRBJ1-1	once	TRBV2	CASSARQLNTEAFF	TGTGCCAGCAGCGCCCGACAGCTTAACACTGAAGCTTTCTTT
TRBD2	TRBJ2-7	-	TRBV6-1	CASTRGTSGYEQYF	TGTGCCAGCACTCGAGGGACTAGCGGGTACGAGCAGTACTTC
-	TRBJ1-2	few	TRBV15	CATSRDTGLGGYTF	TGTGCCACCAGCAGAGATACAGGGTTAGGCGGCTACACCTTC
-	TRBJ1-4	-	TRBV7-9	CASSRWGNEKLFF	TGTGCCAGCTCGCGGTGGGGTAATGAAAAACTGTTTTTT
-	TRBJ2-7	-	TRBV18	CASSRQESSYEQYF	TGTGCCAGCTCACGACAGGAAAGCTCCTACGAGCAGTACTTC
-	TRBJ1-1	-	TRBV4-3	CASSRTPNTEAFF	TGCGCCAGCAGCCGGACGCCGAACACTGAAGCTTTCTTT
TRBD1	TRBJ1-1	-	TRBV9	CASSVGHRGARTEAFF	TGTGCCAGCAGCGTAGGGCACAGGGGGGCCAGGACTGAAGCTTTCTTT
-	TRBJ2-7	-	TRBV30	CAWGRANEQYF	TGTGCCTGGGGGAGAGCGAACGAGCAGTACTTC
-	TRBJ1-6	-	TRBV7-3	CASSSQGQQNSPLHF	TGTGCCAGCAGCTCCCAGGGACAACAAAATTCACCCCTCCACTTT
-	TRBJ2-5	-	TRBV4-2	CASSPSRGLDQETQYF	TGTGCCAGCAGCCCCTCCCGGGGGCTCGACCAAGAGACCCAGTACTTC
TRBD2	TRBJ2-3	-	TRBV7-2	CASSLLLAGNTDTQYF	TGTGCCAGCAGCCTTCTCCTAGCGGGGAACACAGATACGCAGTATTTT
-	TRBJ1-6	once	TRBV4-3	CASSQDRFAGVINSPLHF	TGCGCCAGCAGCCAAGATAGGTTCGCAGGGGTGATTAATTCACCCCTCCACTTT